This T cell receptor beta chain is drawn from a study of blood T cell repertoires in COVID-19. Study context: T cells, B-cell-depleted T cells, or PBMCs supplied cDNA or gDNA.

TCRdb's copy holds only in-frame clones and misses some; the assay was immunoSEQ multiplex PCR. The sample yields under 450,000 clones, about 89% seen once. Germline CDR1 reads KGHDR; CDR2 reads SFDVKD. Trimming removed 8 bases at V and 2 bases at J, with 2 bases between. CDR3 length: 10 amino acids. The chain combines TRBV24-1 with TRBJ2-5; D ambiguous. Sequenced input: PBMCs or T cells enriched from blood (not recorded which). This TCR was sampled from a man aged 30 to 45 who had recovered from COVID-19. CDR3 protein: CATIQETQYF. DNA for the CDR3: TGTGCCACCATACAAGAGACCCAGTACTTC.